This T cell receptor beta chain was profiled in a study of blood T cell repertoires in COVID-19. Overall study: The United States, Italy and Spain provided the acute and convalescent COVID-19 samples. T cells, B-cell-depleted T cells, or PBMCs provided the cDNA or gDNA that served as material.

In the original analysis: Researchers report that nucleated cell counts were estimated from reference gene primer amplification. Sequencing was performed with immunoSEQ multiplex PCR; in TCRdb, only in-frame clones are kept and a portion is missing. The V and J calls and clone size were taken over from that table, and D and trimming were inferred from the DNA. Of 35,000 to 45,000 clones in the sample, about 90% were seen once. Germline assignment: CDR1 LGHDT and CDR2 YNNKEL (reference sequence). This CDR3 contains 16 residues. V gave up 7 bases and J gave up 0 bases; unmatched junction bases: 8. Sequencing was carried out using peripheral blood. The sequence was collected from a man between 45 and 60 years old with active COVID-19. The chain recombines TRBV3-1 (or the pseudogene TRBV3-2) with TRBJ2-2, with 7 bases aligning to TRBD1. CDR3 in DNA: TGTGCCAGCACCCGGGACAGCCCTTCGAACACCGGGGAGCTGTTTTTT. It yields the protein CASTRDSPSNTGELFF.